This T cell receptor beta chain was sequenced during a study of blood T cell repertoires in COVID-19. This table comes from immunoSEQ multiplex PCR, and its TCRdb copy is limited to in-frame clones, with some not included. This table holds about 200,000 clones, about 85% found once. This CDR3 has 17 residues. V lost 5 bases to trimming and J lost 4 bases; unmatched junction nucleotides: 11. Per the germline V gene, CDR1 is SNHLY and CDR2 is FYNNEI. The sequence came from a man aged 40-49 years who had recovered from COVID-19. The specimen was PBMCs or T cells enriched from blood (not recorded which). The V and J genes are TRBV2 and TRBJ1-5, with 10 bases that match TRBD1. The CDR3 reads CASSLGRDRGPNQPQHF. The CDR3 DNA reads TGTGCCAGCAGTCTTGGCAGGGACAGGGGACCAAATCAGCCCCAGCATTTT.